The rows below give T cell receptor beta chains drawn from one sample of a study of blood T cell repertoires in COVID-19. Here immunoSEQ multiplex PCR was the method, and the copy in TCRdb shows in-frame clones only, minus some. The profile shows more than 350,000 clones, around 87% of them singletons. The sample consisted of peripheral blood. Receptors were obtained from a woman under 40 with COVID-19, enrolled during active disease. The CDR3 runs from the conserved cysteine through the conserved F or W. Each record gives: J gene, D gene, clone size, V gene, CDR3 protein, CDR3 DNA. The D gene is left open where the match is weak. A row's size may be missing; if present it is once, few, many or a size class.

j_gene: TRBJ1-3
d_gene: TRBD1
abundance: -
v_gene: TRBV24-1
CDR3aa: CATSDLSAGGRNTIYF
CDR3nt: TGTGCCACCAGTGATTTGTCGGCAGGGGGCAGAAACACCATATATTTT

j_gene: TRBJ1-2
d_gene: TRBD1
abundance: -
v_gene: TRBV5-1
CDR3aa: CASRSGQEANYGYTF
CDR3nt: TGCGCCAGCAGGAGTGGACAGGAAGCTAACTATGGCTACACCTTC

j_gene: TRBJ2-2
d_gene: TRBD2
abundance: -
v_gene: TRBV5-1
CDR3aa: CASSLAGGAAGELFF
CDR3nt: TGCGCCAGCAGCTTAGCGGGGGGCGCAGCCGGGGAGCTGTTTTTT

j_gene: TRBJ1-1
d_gene: -
abundance: few
v_gene: TRBV24-1
CDR3aa: CATSGAGTEAFF
CDR3nt: TGTGCCACCAGTGGGGCAGGGACTGAAGCTTTCTTT

j_gene: TRBJ2-7
d_gene: -
abundance: -
v_gene: TRBV27
CDR3aa: CGGTPTYEQYF
CDR3nt: TGTGGCGGGACTCCAACCTACGAGCAGTACTTC

j_gene: TRBJ2-5
d_gene: -
abundance: -
v_gene: TRBV27
CDR3aa: CASSFTWGGGETQYF
CDR3nt: TGTGCCAGCAGTTTCACCTGGGGGGGCGGAGAGACCCAGTACTTC

j_gene: TRBJ1-4
d_gene: TRBD1
abundance: -
v_gene: TRBV6-5
CDR3aa: CASRNRGQLEKLFF
CDR3nt: TGTGCCAGCAGGAACAGGGGGCAGCTTGAAAAACTGTTTTTT

j_gene: TRBJ2-5
d_gene: TRBD2
abundance: -
v_gene: TRBV15
CDR3aa: CATSTLAGGTETQYF
CDR3nt: TGTGCCACCAGCACCTTAGCGGGAGGGACGGAGACCCAGTACTTC

j_gene: TRBJ1-3
d_gene: TRBD1
abundance: -
v_gene: TRBV5-1
CDR3aa: CASSSRTGWSSGNTIYF
CDR3nt: TGCGCCAGCAGCTCCCGGACAGGCTGGAGCTCTGGAAACACCATATATTTT

j_gene: TRBJ2-5
d_gene: -
abundance: -
v_gene: TRBV29-1
CDR3aa: CSDRRGGETQYF
CDR3nt: TGCAGCGACCGGCGTGGAGGAGAGACCCAGTACTTC

j_gene: TRBJ2-1
d_gene: -
abundance: -
v_gene: TRBV29-1
CDR3aa: CSVDRPGSQGEFF
CDR3nt: TGCAGCGTTGACCGGCCCGGGAGCCAAGGTGAGTTCTTC

j_gene: TRBJ2-3
d_gene: TRBD2
abundance: -
v_gene: TRBV24-1
CDR3aa: CATSARWAGGRKDADTQYF
CDR3nt: TGTGCCACCAGTGCGCGGTGGGCGGGAGGGCGTAAAGACGCAGATACGCAGTATTTT

j_gene: TRBJ1-2
d_gene: -
abundance: -
v_gene: TRBV30
CDR3aa: CAWSALTDYGYTF
CDR3nt: TGTGCCTGGAGTGCTCTGACAGACTATGGCTACACCTTC

j_gene: TRBJ1-1
d_gene: -
abundance: -
v_gene: TRBV15
CDR3aa: CATSRTREGLKEAFF
CDR3nt: TGTGCCACCAGCAGGACCCGGGAGGGCCTAAAAGAAGCTTTCTTT

j_gene: TRBJ2-7
d_gene: -
abundance: once
v_gene: TRBV7-6
CDR3aa: CASSLASGPSYEQYF
CDR3nt: TGTGCCAGCAGCTTAGCGTCAGGGCCCTCCTACGAGCAGTACTTC

j_gene: TRBJ1-2
d_gene: TRBD1
abundance: few
v_gene: TRBV19
CDR3aa: CASSTSDRGWGYTF
CDR3nt: TGTGCCAGTAGTACATCGGACAGGGGCTGGGGCTACACCTTC

j_gene: TRBJ2-3
d_gene: TRBD2
abundance: -
v_gene: TRBV7-6
CDR3aa: CASSSSILTSGRVDTQYF
CDR3nt: TGTGCCAGCAGCTCATCTATCCTGACTAGCGGGCGGGTAGATACGCAGTATTTT

j_gene: TRBJ1-6
d_gene: -
abundance: once
v_gene: TRBV7-3
CDR3aa: CASSLVAGSNSPLHF
CDR3nt: TGTGCCAGCAGCTTAGTGGCAGGTTCTAATTCACCCCTCCACTTT

j_gene: TRBJ2-7
d_gene: TRBD1
abundance: once
v_gene: TRBV7-9
CDR3aa: CASSLRRGTGASYEQYF
CDR3nt: TGTGCCAGCAGCTTGCGAAGGGGGACAGGGGCTTCCTACGAGCAGTACTTC

j_gene: TRBJ2-3
d_gene: -
abundance: -
v_gene: TRBV9
CDR3aa: CASSGLRAGGTDTQYF
CDR3nt: TGTGCCAGCAGCGGCCTCAGGGCAGGGGGCACAGATACGCAGTATTTT

j_gene: TRBJ2-3
d_gene: -
abundance: -
v_gene: TRBV6-2/TRBV6-3
CDR3aa: CASSQLRIRTDTQYF
CDR3nt: TGTGCCAGCAGCCAACTAAGAATAAGGACAGATACGCAGTATTTT

j_gene: TRBJ2-3
d_gene: -
abundance: once
v_gene: TRBV5-1
CDR3aa: CASSLDSPGMGTDTQYF
CDR3nt: TGCGCCAGCAGCTTGGATTCCCCAGGTATGGGCACAGATACGCAGTATTTT

j_gene: TRBJ2-7
d_gene: -
abundance: few
v_gene: TRBV7-2
CDR3aa: CASSLSGDSYEQYF
CDR3nt: TGTGCCAGCAGCCTCTCAGGGGACTCCTACGAGCAGTACTTC

j_gene: TRBJ1-1
d_gene: -
abundance: -
v_gene: TRBV7-2
CDR3aa: CASSFERNTEAFF
CDR3nt: TGTGCCAGCAGCTTTGAGCGGAACACTGAAGCTTTCTTT

j_gene: TRBJ2-7
d_gene: -
abundance: few
v_gene: TRBV21-1
CDR3aa: CASSKELAPSSYEQYF
CDR3nt: TGTGCCAGCAGCAAAGAACTAGCGCCGAGCTCCTACGAGCAGTACTTC

j_gene: TRBJ2-3
d_gene: TRBD2
abundance: -
v_gene: TRBV5-1
CDR3aa: CASSLAGQGLGSDTQYF
CDR3nt: TGCGCCAGCAGCTTGGCCGGCCAGGGACTAGGATCAGATACGCAGTATTTT

j_gene: TRBJ1-5
d_gene: -
abundance: once
v_gene: TRBV6-5
CDR3aa: CASSYSQGSNQPQHF
CDR3nt: TGTGCCAGCAGTTACTCGCAGGGAAGCAATCAGCCCCAGCATTTT

j_gene: TRBJ2-1
d_gene: TRBD1
abundance: -
v_gene: TRBV7-8
CDR3aa: CASSLIGTVPNEQFF
CDR3nt: TGTGCCAGCAGCTTGATCGGGACAGTCCCCAATGAGCAGTTCTTC

j_gene: TRBJ1-2
d_gene: TRBD1
abundance: -
v_gene: TRBV12-3/TRBV12-4
CDR3aa: CASSGTGEVYTF
CDR3nt: TGTGCCAGCTCAGGGACAGGGGAGGTCTACACCTTC

j_gene: TRBJ2-7
d_gene: TRBD2
abundance: -
v_gene: TRBV6-5
CDR3aa: CASSLSGTGEQYF
CDR3nt: TGTGCCAGCAGTCTTAGCGGGACTGGTGAGCAGTACTTC

j_gene: TRBJ2-7
d_gene: TRBD2
abundance: -
v_gene: TRBV6-2/TRBV6-3
CDR3aa: CASSRTSHAQIYEQYF
CDR3nt: TGTGCCAGCAGTCGGACTAGCCACGCTCAAATTTACGAGCAGTACTTC

j_gene: TRBJ2-7
d_gene: -
abundance: -
v_gene: TRBV5-1
CDR3aa: CASSLAGAPFEQYF
CDR3nt: TGCGCCAGCAGCTTGGCTGGGGCCCCCTTCGAGCAGTACTTC

j_gene: TRBJ1-5
d_gene: -
abundance: -
v_gene: TRBV2
CDR3aa: CASSGPGSQPQHF
CDR3nt: TGTGCCAGCAGCGGGCCGGGGTCCCAGCCCCAGCATTTT

j_gene: TRBJ2-7
d_gene: -
abundance: -
v_gene: TRBV27
CDR3aa: CASSFRPGSDEQYF
CDR3nt: TGTGCCAGCAGTTTTAGACCCGGGAGCGACGAGCAGTACTTC

j_gene: TRBJ2-2
d_gene: TRBD1
abundance: few
v_gene: TRBV2
CDR3aa: CASNGDRGTGELFF
CDR3nt: TGTGCCAGCAACGGGGACAGAGGCACCGGGGAGCTGTTTTTT

j_gene: TRBJ1-4
d_gene: -
abundance: -
v_gene: TRBV7-2
CDR3aa: CASSLLARAEKLFF
CDR3nt: TGTGCCAGCAGCTTACTCGCCAGGGCTGAAAAACTGTTTTTT

j_gene: TRBJ2-1
d_gene: TRBD2
abundance: -
v_gene: TRBV19
CDR3aa: CASSDIIAGGAEQFF
CDR3nt: TGTGCCAGTAGCGACATTATAGCGGGAGGAGCTGAGCAGTTCTTC

j_gene: TRBJ1-5
d_gene: TRBD1
abundance: few
v_gene: TRBV28
CDR3aa: CASSGVGQGAYQPQHF
CDR3nt: TGTGCCAGCAGTGGAGTGGGACAGGGGGCCTATCAGCCCCAGCATTTT

j_gene: TRBJ2-7
d_gene: -
abundance: -
v_gene: TRBV4-1
CDR3aa: CASRQQGSYEQYF
CDR3nt: TGCGCCAGCAGACAACAGGGATCTTACGAGCAGTACTTC

j_gene: TRBJ2-7
d_gene: -
abundance: -
v_gene: TRBV5-1
CDR3aa: CASSLAGESRAYEQYF
CDR3nt: TGCGCCAGCAGCTTGGCGGGGGAGTCCCGCGCCTACGAGCAGTACTTC

j_gene: TRBJ2-3
d_gene: TRBD1
abundance: -
v_gene: TRBV28
CDR3aa: CASSFSGGLTDTQYF
CDR3nt: TGTGCCAGCAGTTTCTCAGGGGGCTTAACAGATACGCAGTATTTT

j_gene: TRBJ2-1
d_gene: -
abundance: -
v_gene: TRBV11-2
CDR3aa: CASRARGNEQFF
CDR3nt: TGTGCCAGCAGAGCTAGGGGTAATGAGCAGTTCTTC

j_gene: TRBJ1-2
d_gene: -
abundance: -
v_gene: TRBV2
CDR3aa: CASSDQAGPNYGYTF
CDR3nt: TGTGCCAGCAGTGATCAGGCAGGCCCTAACTATGGCTACACCTTC

j_gene: TRBJ2-4
d_gene: -
abundance: -
v_gene: TRBV10-2
CDR3aa: CASSDPGLGGNIQYF
CDR3nt: TGCGCCAGCAGTGATCCGGGCCTAGGGGGAAACATTCAGTACTTC

j_gene: TRBJ2-3
d_gene: TRBD2
abundance: -
v_gene: TRBV2
CDR3aa: CASSDGSSGSADTQYF
CDR3nt: TGTGCCAGCAGTGATGGCTCTAGCGGGAGTGCAGATACGCAGTATTTT

j_gene: TRBJ2-5
d_gene: -
abundance: -
v_gene: TRBV27
CDR3aa: CASSLGRQETQYF
CDR3nt: TGTGCCAGCAGTTTAGGTCGGCAAGAGACCCAGTACTTC

j_gene: TRBJ2-1
d_gene: TRBD1
abundance: -
v_gene: TRBV3-1/TRBV3-2
CDR3aa: CASSQVDRGNEQFF
CDR3nt: TGTGCCAGCAGCCAAGTGGACAGGGGCAATGAGCAGTTCTTC

j_gene: TRBJ2-2
d_gene: -
abundance: -
v_gene: TRBV9
CDR3aa: CASSGGTGELFF
CDR3nt: TGTGCCAGCAGCGGAGGCACCGGGGAGCTGTTTTTT

j_gene: TRBJ1-3
d_gene: TRBD1
abundance: -
v_gene: TRBV9
CDR3aa: CASSPRFQGVNTIYF
CDR3nt: TGTGCCAGCAGCCCGCGGTTCCAGGGGGTAAACACCATATATTTT

j_gene: TRBJ2-7
d_gene: TRBD2
abundance: -
v_gene: TRBV5-5
CDR3aa: CASSLLTSGDGEQYF
CDR3nt: TGTGCCAGCAGCTTGTTGACTAGCGGCGATGGAGAGCAGTACTTC

j_gene: TRBJ2-6
d_gene: -
abundance: once
v_gene: TRBV6-5
CDR3aa: CASKLGGSGANVLTF
CDR3nt: TGTGCCAGCAAGCTCGGGGGCTCTGGGGCCAACGTCCTGACTTTC

j_gene: TRBJ2-2
d_gene: TRBD2
abundance: -
v_gene: TRBV9
CDR3aa: CASTQSVAGDTGELFF
CDR3nt: TGTGCCAGCACTCAGTCGGTAGCGGGAGATACCGGGGAGCTGTTTTTT

j_gene: TRBJ1-1
d_gene: -
abundance: -
v_gene: TRBV7-3
CDR3aa: CASSFSGNTEAFF
CDR3nt: TGTGCCAGCAGCTTTTCAGGGAACACTGAAGCTTTCTTT

j_gene: TRBJ2-7
d_gene: TRBD1
abundance: -
v_gene: TRBV2
CDR3aa: CASTPPGTGGHEQYF
CDR3nt: TGTGCCAGCACTCCGCCCGGGACAGGGGGACACGAGCAGTACTTC